Sequencing of this T cell receptor beta chain was carried out in a study of T cells after yellow fever vaccination. Study observations and caveats: A small proportion of clonotypes was detected in both the CD4 and CD8 compartments. Although the secondary response was weaker, it peaked faster, at day 5 versus 15.

In the case of this clonotype: The target antigen is unknown.

Production of TCR cDNA was by 5'RACE template switching, which also added a universal primer site and UMIs. TCRdb re-called the 5' RACE reads with MiXCR, one entry per CDR3 protein. The table has hundreds of thousands of distinct CDR3 sequences, over 9% seen once. The V segment lost 4 bases and the J segment 4 bases; nucleotides outside the gene matches: 13. The CDR3 runs to 16 residues. Germline V lookup: CDR1 SGHRS, CDR2 YFSETQ. V is TRBV5-1 and J is TRBJ2-5, with 7 bases aligning to TRBD2. This TCR came from a man aged 30 to 39 who received the YFV17D yellow fever vaccine. Sequenced here: PBMCs, sampled on the day of the yellow fever booster vaccination. CDR3 sequence (DNA): TGCGCCAGCAGCCCCCCCGTGGGGGGGGGAGCAGAGACCCAGTACTTC. Protein: CASSPPVGGGAETQYF. Drawing the rest from reference TRBV5-1 and TRBJ2-5, the complete variable domain is KAGVTQTPRYLIKTRGQQVTLSCSPISGHRSVSWYQQTPGQGLQFLFEYFSETQRNKGNFPGRFSGRQFSNSRSEMNVSTLELGDSALYLCASSPPVGGGAETQYFGPGTRLLVL.